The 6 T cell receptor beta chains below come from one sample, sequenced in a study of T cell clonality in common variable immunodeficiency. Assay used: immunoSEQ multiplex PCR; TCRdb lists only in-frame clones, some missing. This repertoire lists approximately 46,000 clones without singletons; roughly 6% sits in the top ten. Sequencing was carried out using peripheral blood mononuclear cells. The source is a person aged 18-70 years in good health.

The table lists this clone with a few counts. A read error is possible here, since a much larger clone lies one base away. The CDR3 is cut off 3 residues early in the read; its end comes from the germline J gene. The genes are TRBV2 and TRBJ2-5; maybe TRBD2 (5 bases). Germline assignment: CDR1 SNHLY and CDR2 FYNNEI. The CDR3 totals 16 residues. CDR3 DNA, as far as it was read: TGTGCCAGCAGCCCCTTTGCGGGTTCTAGCACAGATACC. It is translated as CASSPFAGSSTDT. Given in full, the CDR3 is CASSPFAGSSTDTQYF.

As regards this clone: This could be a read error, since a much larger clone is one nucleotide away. CDR3 bases read: TGTGCCTGCAGCTTAGGACAGAATCAGCCC. Protein sequence: CACSLGQNQP. The CDR3 as a whole reads CACSLGQNQPQHF. This chain links TRBV7-2 with TRBJ1-5, with D perhaps TRBD1 (6 bases). The read falls 3 residues short of the CDR3 end, and the missing part is taken from the germline J gene. The CDR3 totals 13 residues. The V gene's germline CDR1 is SGHTA and CDR2 FQGNSA.

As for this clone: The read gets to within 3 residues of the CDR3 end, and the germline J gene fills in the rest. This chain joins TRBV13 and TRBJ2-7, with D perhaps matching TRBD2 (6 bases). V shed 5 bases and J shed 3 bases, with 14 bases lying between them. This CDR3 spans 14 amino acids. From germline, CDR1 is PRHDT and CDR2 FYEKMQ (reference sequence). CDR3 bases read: TGTGCCAGCAGCGCGCGGGGATGGAGCTACGAG. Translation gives CASSARGWSYE. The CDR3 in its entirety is CASSARGWSYEQYF.

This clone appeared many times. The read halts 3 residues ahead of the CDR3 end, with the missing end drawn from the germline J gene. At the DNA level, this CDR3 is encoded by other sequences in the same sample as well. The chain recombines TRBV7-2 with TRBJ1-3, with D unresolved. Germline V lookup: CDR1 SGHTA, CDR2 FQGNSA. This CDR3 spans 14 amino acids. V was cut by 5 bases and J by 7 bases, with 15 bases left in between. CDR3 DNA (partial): TGTGCCAGCAGCCGCCCGGGTCTCGAGAACACC. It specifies CASSRPGLENT. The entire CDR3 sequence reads CASSRPGLENTIYF.

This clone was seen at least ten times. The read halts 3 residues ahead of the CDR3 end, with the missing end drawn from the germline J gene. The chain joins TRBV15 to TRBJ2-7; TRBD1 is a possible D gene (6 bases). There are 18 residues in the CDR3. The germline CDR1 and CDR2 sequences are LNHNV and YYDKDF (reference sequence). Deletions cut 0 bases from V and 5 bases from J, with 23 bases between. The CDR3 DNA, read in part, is TGTGCCACCAGCAGAGACCCAAGAACCACAGGGTTCAACCACGAG. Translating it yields CATSRDPRTTGFNHE. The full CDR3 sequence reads CATSRDPRTTGFNHEQYF.

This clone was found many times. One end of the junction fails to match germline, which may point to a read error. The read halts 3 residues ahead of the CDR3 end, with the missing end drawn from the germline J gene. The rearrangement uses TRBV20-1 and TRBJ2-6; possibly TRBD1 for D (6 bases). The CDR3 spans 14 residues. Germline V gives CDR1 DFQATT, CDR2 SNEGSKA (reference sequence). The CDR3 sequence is CSAGDRSGANVLTF. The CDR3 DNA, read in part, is TGCAGTGCTGGAGACAGGTCTGGGGCCAACGTC.